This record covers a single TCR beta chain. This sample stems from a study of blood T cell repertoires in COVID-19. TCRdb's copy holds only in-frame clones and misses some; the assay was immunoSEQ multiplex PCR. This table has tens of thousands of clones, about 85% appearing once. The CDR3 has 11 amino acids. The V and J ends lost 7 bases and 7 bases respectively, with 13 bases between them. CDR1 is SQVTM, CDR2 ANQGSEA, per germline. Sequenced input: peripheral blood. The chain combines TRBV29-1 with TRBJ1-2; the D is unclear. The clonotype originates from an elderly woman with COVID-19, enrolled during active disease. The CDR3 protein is CSGEWVRGYTF. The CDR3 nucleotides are TGCAGCGGGGAGTGGGTGCGTGGCTACACCTTC.